Below, 28 T cell receptor beta chains from the same sample are listed, as sequenced in a study of T cell repertoires in cytomegalovirus infection. No antigen has been assigned to these receptors. TCRdb re-called the reads through MiXCR, storing one row per CDR3 protein. This sample carries fewer than 850,000 distinct CDR3 sequences, about 29% of them seen once, and the ten largest clones take over 10%. Sequencing was performed on cultured CD8+ T cells from PBMCs, taken from culture after CMV antigen stimulation. Receptor source: a human donor in good health (CMV status not recorded). Some clones in this sample may be carry-over from other donors' samples.

In this sample, this clonotype turned up a few times. The chain uses TRBV7-6 and TRBJ1-5; weak D call: TRBD1 (5 bases). Trimming shortened V by 2 bases and J by 3 bases, and 11 bases separated the two germline ends. Germline lookup yields CDR1 SGHVS and CDR2 FNYEAQ. The CDR3 length is 15 residues. The CDR3 reads CASSLSGGANQPQHF. CDR3 nucleotide sequence: TGTGCCAGCAGCTTATCGGGAGGGGCCAATCAGCCCCAGCATTTT.

The chain is built from TRBV28 and TRBJ2-3; TRBD1 matches at 8 bases. V shed 4 bases and J 2 bases; nucleotides not matched to a gene: 8. The germline CDR1 and CDR2 sequences are MDHEN and SYDVKM. This CDR3 is 16 amino acids long. This CDR3 is CASSSLGQADTDTQYF. The CDR3 DNA follows: TGTGCCAGCAGTTCCCTGGGACAGGCGGACACAGATACGCAGTATTTT. The full variable domain, completed using reference TRBV28 and TRBJ2-3, is DVKVTQSSRYLVKRTGEKVFLECVQDMDHENMFWYRQDPGLGLRLIYFSYDVKMKEKGDIPEGYSVSREKKERFSLILESASTNQTSMYLCASSSLGQADTDTQYFGPGTRLTVL.

This clonotype occurred many times. This sequence joins TRBV7-6 and TRBJ2-7, with D tentatively TRBD2 (5 bases). The germline V and J ends were trimmed by 2 bases and 0 bases, with 14 bases remaining between them. Per germline, CDR1 SGHVS and CDR2 FNYEAQ. This CDR3 is built from 16 residues. CDR3 bases: TGTGCCAGCAGCTTACTTTCCGGGGAAACCTCCTACGAGCAGTACGTC. Translating gives CASSLLSGETSYEQYV.

Concerning this clonotype: This may come from a read error, since a much larger clone is one base off. This rearrangement joins TRBV7-6 to TRBJ1-5, with D possibly being TRBD1 (6 bases). Trimming took off 5 bases at V and 3 bases at J, with 14 bases between the two ends. CDR3 size: 15 residues. Germline CDR1 and CDR2: SGHVS and FNYEAQ. The CDR3 coding sequence is TGTGCCAGCAGCCCAACAGGGATCCACAATCAGCCCCAGCATTTT. Translating it yields CASSPTGIHNQPQHF.

A few counts support this clonotype. This sequence joins TRBV4-1 and TRBJ2-2, with D perhaps matching TRBD1 (5 bases). The CDR3 length is 16 residues. CDR1 MGHRA and CDR2 YSYEKL come from the germline V gene. Trimming removed 4 bases from V and 4 bases from J, with 16 bases in between. CDR3: CASSPPAIGVTGELFF. CDR3 coding DNA: TGCGCCAGCAGCCCTCCCGCAATAGGGGTCACCGGGGAGCTGTTTTTT.

V usage is TRBV28 and J usage is TRBJ1-1, with 11 bases matching TRBD1. The germline V gene encodes CDR1 MDHEN and CDR2 SYDVKM. The CDR3 totals 13 residues. With 5 bases clipped from V and 7 bases from J, the junction kept 3 bases outside the gene matches. DNA for the CDR3: TGTGCCAGCAGTCGGACAGGGGGCATTGAAGCTTTCTTT. Protein product: CASSRTGGIEAFF.

The chain carries TRBV14 and TRBJ1-1; possibly TRBD1 for D (6 bases). Germline CDR1 reads SGHDN; CDR2 reads FVKESK. Trimming pared 2 bases from V and 11 bases from J, leaving 15 bases between. The CDR3 is 13 amino acids. CDR3 region: CASSQYRAEWAFF. As DNA, the CDR3 is TGTGCCAGCAGCCAATACAGGGCTGAGTGGGCTTTCTTT.

This clonotype occurred a few times. The chain couples TRBV7-9 to TRBJ2-1; 8 positions match TRBD2. This CDR3 is 16 amino acids long. V was clipped by 4 bases and J by 8 bases; unmatched bases: 13. CDR1 is SEHNR, CDR2 FQNEAQ, per germline (reference sequence). CDR3 sequence reads: CASSSVDGGAGYEQFF. CDR3 DNA sequence: TGTGCCAGCAGCTCGGTCGACGGGGGGGCTGGGTATGAGCAGTTCTTC. Combining the CDR3 with reference TRBV7-9 and TRBJ2-1 gives the whole variable domain DTGVSQNPRHKITKRGQNVTFRCDPISEHNRLYWYRQTLGQGPEFLTYFQNEAQLEKSRLLSDRFSAERPKGSFSTLEIQRTEQGDSAMYLCASSSVDGGAGYEQFFGPGTRLTVL.

This clonotype was found a few times. The chain couples TRBV14 to TRBJ2-1; TRBD2 might be the D (6 bases). V dropped 1 base and J dropped 4 bases, with 17 bases sitting between them. Germline lookup yields CDR1 SGHDN and CDR2 FVKESK. This CDR3 comprises 17 residues. CDR3 in amino acids: CASSQGPMGGDYNEQFF. The CDR3 nucleotides read TGTGCCAGCAGCCAAGGGCCGATGGGCGGGGATTACAATGAGCAGTTCTTC. The entire variable domain, with the rest obtained from reference TRBV14 and TRBJ2-1, is as follows: EAGVTQFPSHSVIEKGQTVTLRCDPISGHDNLYWYRRVMGKEIKFLLHFVKESKQDESGMPNNRFLAERTGGTYSTLKVQPAELEDSGVYFCASSQGPMGGDYNEQFFGPGTRLTVL.

The chain carries TRBV12-3 or TRBV12-4 and TRBJ2-7; D is unresolved. Deletions cut 7 bases from V and 5 bases from J, with 15 bases between. This CDR3 has 13 residues. The CDR3 nucleotides are TGTGCCAGCAAAATGAGCAGAAGCAACGAGCAGTACTTC. Amino acid sequence: CASKMSRSNEQYF.

This chain joins TRBV7-9 and TRBJ2-5; 16 bases map to TRBD2. The ends lost 6 bases at V and 5 bases at J; junction bases unmatched: 15. CDR1 is SEHNR and CDR2 is FQNEAQ in the germline V gene (reference sequence). The CDR3 length is 19 residues. The CDR3 sequence is CASRPSGTSGGAKRETQYF. The CDR3 nucleotides read TGTGCCAGCAGACCGTCCGGGACTAGCGGGGGGGCGAAGAGGGAGACCCAGTACTTC.

The chain has TRBV3-1 and TRBJ2-1; 8 positions agree with TRBD2. Unmatched junction bases numbered 8, after V lost 0 bases and J lost 4 bases. The CDR3 is made up of 17 amino acids. Germline CDR1 LGHDT, CDR2 YNNKEL (reference sequence). In DNA, the CDR3 is TGTGCCAGCAGCCAAGACCAGGCTAGCGGGCCTTACAATGAGCAGTTCTTC. Amino acid sequence: CASSQDQASGPYNEQFF.

This clonotype was detected a few times. The rearrangement links TRBV6-2 or TRBV6-3 to TRBJ2-1; no reliable D call. Germline V gene sequence: CDR1 MNHEY, CDR2 SVGEGT. This CDR3 spans 12 amino acids. Trimming took 3 bases from V and 3 from J, leaving 3 bases between them. CDR3 bases: TGTGCCAGCAGTTATGTCTACAATGAGCAGTTCTTC. Amino acid sequence: CASSYVYNEQFF.

V is TRBV6-1 and J is TRBJ2-3, with TRBD2 identical over 13 bases. Germline CDR1 and CDR2: MNHNS and SASEGT. With V trimmed by 6 bases and J by 3 bases, 6 bases remained unmatched. The CDR3 spans 16 residues. CDR3 bases: TGTGCCAGCAGCCGGACTAGCGGGGGTTATACAGATACGCAGTATTTT. Its translation: CASSRTSGGYTDTQYF.

This chain uses TRBV27 with TRBJ2-7; 9 bases line up with TRBD1. V lost 5 bases to trimming and J lost 3 bases; unmatched junction nucleotides: 5. This CDR3 has 14 amino acids. Looked up from germline, CDR1 is MNHEY and CDR2 is SMNVEV (reference sequence). The CDR3 region is CASSDQTGGYEQYF. CDR3 in DNA: TGTGCCAGCAGTGACCAGACAGGGGGCTACGAGCAGTACTTC.

The genes are TRBV5-4 and TRBJ2-3, with 7 bases matching TRBD1. This CDR3 contains 15 residues. V gave up 4 bases and J gave up 3 bases; unmatched junction bases: 8. CDR1 SGHNT and CDR2 YYREEE come from the germline V gene (reference sequence). The CDR3 region is CASSPRGLLTDTQYF. CDR3 bases: TGTGCCAGCAGCCCGAGGGGGCTTTTGACAGATACGCAGTATTTT.

The genes are TRBV19 and TRBJ1-3, with D perhaps TRBD1 (6 bases). Germline V gives CDR1 LNHDA, CDR2 SQIVND (reference sequence). V lost 6 bases and J lost 1, with 16 bases in between. CDR3 length: 16 amino acids. In DNA form, the CDR3 reads TGTGCCAGTAGCCCAGGACAGTATTATTCTGGAAACACCATATATTTT. This translates into CASSPGQYYSGNTIYF.

This clonotype was observed a few times. The V and J genes are TRBV6-5 and TRBJ1-1; D is ambiguous. V gave up 0 bases and J gave up 1 base, with 6 bases separating them. Germline V gives CDR1 MNHEY, CDR2 SVGAGI. The CDR3 contains 14 residues. The CDR3 reads CASSYSGENTEAFF. The CDR3 bases are TGTGCCAGCAGTTACTCAGGTGAGAACACTGAAGCTTTCTTT.

Many counts were recorded for this clonotype. J is TRBJ1-2 and V is TRBV7-8; D is unclear. This CDR3 region has 16 residues. V was trimmed by 5 bases and J by 1 base, leaving 17 bases between them. CDR1 is SGHVS, CDR2 FQNEAQ, per germline. The CDR3 DNA reads as TGTGCCAGCAGCGTGAAGATGGGAGGAATTAACTATGGCTACACCTTC. This codes for CASSVKMGGINYGYTF.

This chain uses TRBV6-5 with TRBJ1-4; no clear D. The CDR3 is 17 residues long. The germline V gene has CDR1 MNHEY and CDR2 SVGAGI. Trimming left V 3 bases short and J 0 bases short, with 14 bases between. DNA of the CDR3: TGTGCCAGCAGTTATAGTACAGAGTCTGCAACTAATGAAAAACTGTTTTTT. Protein: CASSYSTESATNEKLFF.

The chain combines TRBV11-2 with TRBJ2-1, with a weak D call TRBD2 (6 bases). V lost 1 base and J lost 5, with 15 bases in between. CDR1 is SGHAT, CDR2 FQNNGV, per germline. This CDR3 spans 16 amino acids. The CDR3 protein is CASSLGPGEAHNEQFF. CDR3 bases: TGTGCCAGCAGCTTAGGCCCGGGGGAGGCCCACAATGAGCAGTTCTTC.

This clonotype was observed a handful of times. The V call is TRBV12-3 or TRBV12-4, the J call TRBJ2-7; possibly TRBD1 for D (6 bases). The ends were cut back, 6 bases at V and 3 bases at J, with 12 bases in the middle. This CDR3 comprises 13 residues. CDR3 in DNA: TGTGCCAGCAGCGCCCCGGACAGCTACGAGCAGTACTTC. It codes for CASSAPDSYEQYF.

CDR3 loop: CASGFGGTDTQYF. The CDR3 coding sequence is TGTGCTAGTGGTTTTGGGGGCACAGATACGCAGTATTTT. This rearrangement joins TRBV12-5 to TRBJ2-3; D is uncertain. Trimming stripped 3 bases from V and 1 base from J, with 5 bases between. Germline values: CDR1 LGHNT, CDR2 FRNRAP. The CDR3 totals 13 residues.

The chain is built from TRBV5-5 and TRBJ1-5; tentatively, D is TRBD1 (6 bases). CDR3 length: 15 amino acids. CDR1 and CDR2 from the germline V gene are SGHKS and YYEKEE (reference sequence). With 1 base removed from V and 3 bases from J, the gap between germline ends came to 11 bases. CDR3 region: CASSLRGTPNQPQHF. The CDR3 DNA reads TGTGCCAGCAGCTTGAGGGGGACACCCAATCAGCCCCAGCATTTT.

The V call is TRBV20-1, the J call TRBJ1-1, with D tentatively TRBD1 (5 bases). Germline CDR1 is DFQATT and CDR2 is SNEGSKA (reference sequence). The V gene lost 2 bases and the J gene lost 5 bases, with 12 bases spanning the gap. The CDR3 has 13 residues. CDR3 DNA sequence: TGCAGTGCTAGAATTCAGGGAGATACTGAAGCTTTCTTT. Its protein product is CSARIQGDTEAFF.

The chain joins TRBV11-2 to TRBJ2-2, with 12 bases that match TRBD1. After removal of 4 bases from V and 6 bases from J, the junction contained 9 bases not matched to a gene. CDR1 SGHAT and CDR2 FQNNGV come from the germline V gene. The CDR3 has 17 residues. CDR3 residues: CASSSHTGTGGSGELFF. DNA of the CDR3: TGTGCCAGCAGCTCACACACCGGGACAGGGGGCTCCGGGGAGCTGTTTTTT.

The genes are TRBV12-3 or TRBV12-4 and TRBJ2-7, with TRBD1 matching over 8 bases. The CDR3 totals 14 residues. Germline trimming cut 3 bases from V and 4 bases from J; bases unmatched to any gene: 5. The CDR3: CASSFKDRVYEQYF. CDR3 DNA: TGTGCCAGCAGTTTTAAGGACAGGGTTTACGAGCAGTACTTC.

This clonotype was picked up a small number of times. The chain joins TRBV4-1 to TRBJ1-5; D not certain. The length of the CDR3 is 15 residues. V gave up 0 bases and J gave up 4 bases, with 10 bases separating them. Germline V gives CDR1 MGHRA, CDR2 YSYEKL. The CDR3 bases are TGCGCCAGCAGCCAAGACCAGGCGATAAATCAGCCCCAGCATTTT. Translating gives CASSQDQAINQPQHF.